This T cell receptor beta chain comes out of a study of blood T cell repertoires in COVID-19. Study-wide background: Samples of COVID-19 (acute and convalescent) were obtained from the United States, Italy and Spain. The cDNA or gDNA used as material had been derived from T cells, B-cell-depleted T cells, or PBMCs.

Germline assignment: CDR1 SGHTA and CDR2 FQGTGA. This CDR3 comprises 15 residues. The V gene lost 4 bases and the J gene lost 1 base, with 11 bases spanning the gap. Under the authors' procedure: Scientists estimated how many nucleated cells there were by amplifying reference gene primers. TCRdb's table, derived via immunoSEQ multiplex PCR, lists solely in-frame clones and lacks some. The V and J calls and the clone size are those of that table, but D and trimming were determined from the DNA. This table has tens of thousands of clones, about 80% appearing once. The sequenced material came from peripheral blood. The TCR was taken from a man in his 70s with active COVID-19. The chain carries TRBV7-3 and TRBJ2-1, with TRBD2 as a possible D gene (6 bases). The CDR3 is CASSSGGYSYNEQFF. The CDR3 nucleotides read TGTGCCAGCAGCTCCGGGGGTTATTCCTACAATGAGCAGTTCTTC.